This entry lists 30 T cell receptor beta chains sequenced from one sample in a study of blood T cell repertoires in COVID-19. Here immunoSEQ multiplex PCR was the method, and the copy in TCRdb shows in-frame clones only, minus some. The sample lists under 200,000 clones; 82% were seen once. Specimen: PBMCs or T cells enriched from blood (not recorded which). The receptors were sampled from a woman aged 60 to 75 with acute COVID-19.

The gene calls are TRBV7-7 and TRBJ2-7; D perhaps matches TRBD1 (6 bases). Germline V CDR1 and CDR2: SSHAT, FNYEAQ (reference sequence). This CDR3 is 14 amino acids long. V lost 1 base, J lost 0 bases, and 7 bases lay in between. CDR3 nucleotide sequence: TGTGCCAGCAGCTTAGTACAGGGCTCCTACGAGCAGTACGTC. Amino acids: CASSLVQGSYEQYV.

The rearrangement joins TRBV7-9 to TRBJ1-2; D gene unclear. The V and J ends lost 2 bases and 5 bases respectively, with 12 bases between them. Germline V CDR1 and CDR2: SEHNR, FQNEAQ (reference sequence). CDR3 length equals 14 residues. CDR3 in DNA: TGTGCCAGCAGCTTATATGACTTCAAGTATGGCTACACCTTC. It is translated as CASSLYDFKYGYTF.

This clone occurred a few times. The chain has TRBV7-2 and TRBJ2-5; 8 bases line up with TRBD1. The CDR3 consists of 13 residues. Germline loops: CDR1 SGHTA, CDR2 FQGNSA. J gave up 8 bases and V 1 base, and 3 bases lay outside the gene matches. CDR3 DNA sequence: TGTGCCAGCAGCTTAGAAGCAGGGGGCACCCAGTACTTC. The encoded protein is CASSLEAGGTQYF. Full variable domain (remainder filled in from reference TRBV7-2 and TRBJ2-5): GAGVSQSPSNKVTEKGKDVELRCDPISGHTALYWYRQSLGQGLEFLIYFQGNSAPDKSGLPSDRFSAERTGGSVSTLTIQRTQQEDSAVYLCASSLEAGGTQYFGPGTRLLVL.

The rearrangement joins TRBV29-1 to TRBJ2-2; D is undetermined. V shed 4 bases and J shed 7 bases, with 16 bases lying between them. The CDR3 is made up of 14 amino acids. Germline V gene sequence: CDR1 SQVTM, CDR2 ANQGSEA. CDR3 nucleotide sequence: TGCAGCGTTGTCCCGTCCGGGTTGGGCGGGGAGCTGTTTTTT. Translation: CSVVPSGLGGELFF.

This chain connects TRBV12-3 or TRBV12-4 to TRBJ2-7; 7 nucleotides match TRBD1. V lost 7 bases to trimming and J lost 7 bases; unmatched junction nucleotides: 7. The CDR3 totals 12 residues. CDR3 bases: TGTGCCAGCAACACAGGGGCTCGAGAGCAGTACTTC. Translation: CASNTGAREQYF.

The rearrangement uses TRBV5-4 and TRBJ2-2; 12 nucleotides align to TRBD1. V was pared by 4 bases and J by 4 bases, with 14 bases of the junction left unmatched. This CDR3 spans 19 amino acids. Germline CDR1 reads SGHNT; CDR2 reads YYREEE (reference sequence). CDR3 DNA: TGTGCCAGCAGCGGTATTGGGACAGGGGGCGCCGTAAGCACCGGGGAGCTGTTTTTT. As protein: CASSGIGTGGAVSTGELFF.

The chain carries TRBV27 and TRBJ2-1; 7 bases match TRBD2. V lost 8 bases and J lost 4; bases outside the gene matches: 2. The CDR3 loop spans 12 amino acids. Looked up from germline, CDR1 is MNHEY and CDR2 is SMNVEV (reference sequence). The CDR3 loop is CASRGGYNEQFF. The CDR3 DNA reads TGTGCCAGCCGCGGGGGTTACAATGAGCAGTTCTTC.

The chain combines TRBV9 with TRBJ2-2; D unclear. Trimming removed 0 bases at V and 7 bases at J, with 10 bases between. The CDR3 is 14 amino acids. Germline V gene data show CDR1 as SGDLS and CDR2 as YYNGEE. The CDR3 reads CASSVELSRGELFF. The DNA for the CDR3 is TGTGCCAGCAGCGTAGAATTGTCGCGCGGGGAGCTGTTTTTT.

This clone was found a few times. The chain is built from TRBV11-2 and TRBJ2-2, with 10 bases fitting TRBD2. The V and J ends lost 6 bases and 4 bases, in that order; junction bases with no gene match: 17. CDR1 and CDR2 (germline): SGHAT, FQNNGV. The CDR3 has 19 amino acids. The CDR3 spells CASRNPGASGGGGTGELFF. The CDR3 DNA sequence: TGTGCCAGCAGGAACCCCGGGGCGAGCGGGGGGGGAGGCACCGGGGAGCTGTTTTTT.

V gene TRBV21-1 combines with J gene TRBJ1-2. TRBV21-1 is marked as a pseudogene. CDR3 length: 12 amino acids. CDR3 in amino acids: CASIYADAGYTF. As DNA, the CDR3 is TGTGCCAGCATTTACGCGGATGCTGGCTACACCTTC.

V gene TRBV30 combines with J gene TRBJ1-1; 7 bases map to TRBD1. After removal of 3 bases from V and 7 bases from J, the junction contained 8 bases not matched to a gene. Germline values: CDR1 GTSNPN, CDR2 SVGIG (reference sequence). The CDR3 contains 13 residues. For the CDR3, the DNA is TGTGCCTGGAGCGGGACAGCAGCCGTTGAAGCTTTCTTT. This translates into CAWSGTAAVEAFF. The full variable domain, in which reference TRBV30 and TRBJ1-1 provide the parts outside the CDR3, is SQTIHQWPATLVQPVGSPLSLECTVEGTSNPNLYWYRQAAGRGLQLLFYSVGIGQISSEVPQNLSASRPQDRQFILSSKKLLLSDSGFYLCAWSGTAAVEAFFGQGTRLTVV.

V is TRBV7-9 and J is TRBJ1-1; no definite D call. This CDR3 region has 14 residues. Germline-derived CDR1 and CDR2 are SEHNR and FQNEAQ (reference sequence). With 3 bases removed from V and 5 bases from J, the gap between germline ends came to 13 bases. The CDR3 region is CASSLRQRETEAFF. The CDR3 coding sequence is TGTGCCAGCAGCTTGCGACAAAGAGAGACTGAAGCTTTCTTT. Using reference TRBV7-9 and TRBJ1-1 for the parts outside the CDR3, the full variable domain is DTGVSQNPRHKITKRGQNVTFRCDPISEHNRLYWYRQTLGQGPEFLTYFQNEAQLEKSRLLSDRFSAERPKGSFSTLEIQRTEQGDSAMYLCASSLRQRETEAFFGQGTRLTVV.

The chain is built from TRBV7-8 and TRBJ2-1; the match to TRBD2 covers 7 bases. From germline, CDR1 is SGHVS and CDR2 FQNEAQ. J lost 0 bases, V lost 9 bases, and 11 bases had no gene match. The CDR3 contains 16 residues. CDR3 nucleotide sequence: TGTGCCAGTTATTTCCCTAGCGGAAGCTCCTACAATGAGCAGTTCTTC. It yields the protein CASYFPSGSSYNEQFF.

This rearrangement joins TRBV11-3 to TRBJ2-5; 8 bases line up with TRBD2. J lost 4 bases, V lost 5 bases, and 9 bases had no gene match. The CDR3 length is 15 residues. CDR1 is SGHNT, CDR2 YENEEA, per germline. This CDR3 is CASSPQAAGAETQYF. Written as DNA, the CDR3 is TGTGCCAGCAGCCCTCAAGCAGCGGGAGCAGAGACCCAGTACTTC.

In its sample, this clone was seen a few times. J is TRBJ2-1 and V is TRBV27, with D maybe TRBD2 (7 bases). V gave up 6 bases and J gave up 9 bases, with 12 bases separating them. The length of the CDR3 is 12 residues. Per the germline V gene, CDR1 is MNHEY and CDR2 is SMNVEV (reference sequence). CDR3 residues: CASRLGGGEQFF. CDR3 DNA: TGTGCCAGCAGGCTGGGAGGGGGTGAGCAGTTCTTC.

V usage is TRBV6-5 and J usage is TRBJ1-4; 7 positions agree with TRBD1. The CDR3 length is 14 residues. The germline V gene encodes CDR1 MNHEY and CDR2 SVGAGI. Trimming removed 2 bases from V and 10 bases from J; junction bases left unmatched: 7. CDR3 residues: CASSYQGGQRKLFF. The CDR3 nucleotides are TGTGCCAGCAGTTACCAGGGGGGACAGCGAAAACTGTTTTTT.

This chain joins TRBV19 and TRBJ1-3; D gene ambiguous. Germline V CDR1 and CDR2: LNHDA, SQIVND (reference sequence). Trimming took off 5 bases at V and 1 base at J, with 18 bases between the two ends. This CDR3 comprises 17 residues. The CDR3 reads CASSLNRGWSSGNTIYF. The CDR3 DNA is TGTGCCAGTAGTCTTAACCGAGGATGGTCGTCTGGAAACACCATATATTTT.

The CDR3 sequence: CASSSDRGEKLFF. The DNA for the CDR3 is TGTGCCAGCAGTTCAGACAGGGGAGAAAAACTGTTTTTT. J is TRBJ1-4 and V is TRBV6-5, with 8 nucleotides matching TRBD1. The CDR3 spans 13 residues. Germline V gene sequence: CDR1 MNHEY, CDR2 SVGAGI. V trimming: 4 bases; J trimming: 8 bases; junction bases outside the gene matches: 3.

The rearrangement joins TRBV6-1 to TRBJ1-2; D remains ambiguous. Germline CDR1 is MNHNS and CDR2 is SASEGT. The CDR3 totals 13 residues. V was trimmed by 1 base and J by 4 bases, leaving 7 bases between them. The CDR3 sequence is CASSEGQFYGYTF. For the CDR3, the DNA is TGTGCCAGCAGTGAAGGACAATTCTATGGCTACACCTTC.

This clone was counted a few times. CDR3 amino acids: CSVKVPGTEAFF. The CDR3, as DNA: TGCAGCGTTAAGGTACCGGGCACTGAAGCTTTCTTT. V gene TRBV29-1 combines with J gene TRBJ1-1; the D is unclear. CDR3 length equals 12 residues. CDR1 is SQVTM, CDR2 ANQGSEA, per germline. The V end lost 5 bases, the J end lost 4 bases, and 11 bases lay between the germline ends.

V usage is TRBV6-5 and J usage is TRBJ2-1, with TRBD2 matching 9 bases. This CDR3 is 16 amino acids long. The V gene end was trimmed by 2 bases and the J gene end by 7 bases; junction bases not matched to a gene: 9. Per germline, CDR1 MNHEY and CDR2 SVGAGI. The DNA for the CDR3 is TGTGCCAGCAGTTACGCTGGCGGGGGGGCCTTGAATGAGCAGTTCTTC. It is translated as CASSYAGGGALNEQFF.

CDR3 amino acids: CASSSRGGHEQFF. As DNA, the CDR3 is TGTGCCAGCAGCTCGAGGGGGGGACATGAGCAGTTCTTC. This chain uses TRBV27 with TRBJ2-1, with D perhaps matching TRBD2 (7 bases). V lost 6 bases to trimming and J lost 8 bases, with 14 bases between them. Germline V gives CDR1 MNHEY, CDR2 SMNVEV (reference sequence). The CDR3 totals 13 residues.

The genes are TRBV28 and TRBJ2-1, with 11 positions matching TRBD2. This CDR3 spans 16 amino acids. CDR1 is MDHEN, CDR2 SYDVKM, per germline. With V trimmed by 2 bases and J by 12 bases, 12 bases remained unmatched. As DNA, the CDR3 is TGTGCCAGCAGTTTAGGGCTGACTAGCGGGGACGGTCGGCAGTTCTTC. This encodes CASSLGLTSGDGRQFF.

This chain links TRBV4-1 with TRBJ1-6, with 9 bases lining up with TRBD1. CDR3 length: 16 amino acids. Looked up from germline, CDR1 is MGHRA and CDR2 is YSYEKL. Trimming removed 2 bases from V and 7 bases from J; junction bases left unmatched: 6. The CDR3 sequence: CASSQPRTGANSPLHF. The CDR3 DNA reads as TGCGCCAGCAGCCAACCTCGGACAGGGGCGAATTCACCCCTCCACTTT.

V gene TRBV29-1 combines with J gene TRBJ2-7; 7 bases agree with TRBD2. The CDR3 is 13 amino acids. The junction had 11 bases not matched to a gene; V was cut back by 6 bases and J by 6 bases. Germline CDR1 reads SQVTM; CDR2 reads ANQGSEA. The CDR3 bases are TGCAGCGTCGCCGTGGGGGAGGGCCTCGAGCAGTACTTC. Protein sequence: CSVAVGEGLEQYF.

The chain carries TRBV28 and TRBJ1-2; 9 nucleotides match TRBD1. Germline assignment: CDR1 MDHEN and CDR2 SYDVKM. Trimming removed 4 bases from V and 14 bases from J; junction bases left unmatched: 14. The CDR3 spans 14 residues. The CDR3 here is CASSSILTGGENTF. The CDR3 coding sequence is TGTGCCAGCAGTTCAATCCTTACAGGGGGCGAGAATACCTTC.

CDR3 bases: TGTGCCAGCAGTGTACTTTACAGGGGAGGCACTGAAGCTTTCTTT. It encodes CASSVLYRGGTEAFF. V usage is TRBV28 and J usage is TRBJ1-1; TRBD1 aligns across 7 bases. V was pared by 5 bases and J by 4 bases, with 10 bases of the junction left unmatched. Germline assignment: CDR1 MDHEN and CDR2 SYDVKM. The CDR3 totals 15 residues.

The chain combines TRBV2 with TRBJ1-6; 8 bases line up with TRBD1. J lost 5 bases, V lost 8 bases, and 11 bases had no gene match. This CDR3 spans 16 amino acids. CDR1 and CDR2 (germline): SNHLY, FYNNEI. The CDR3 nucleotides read TGTGCCAGCTCCCTCCGGCAGGGGGCGGATAATTCACCCCTCCACTTT. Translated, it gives CASSLRQGADNSPLHF.

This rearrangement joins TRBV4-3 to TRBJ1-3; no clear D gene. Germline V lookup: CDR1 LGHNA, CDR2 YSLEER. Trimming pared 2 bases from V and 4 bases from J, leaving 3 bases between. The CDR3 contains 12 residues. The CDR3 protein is CASSQQGNTIYF. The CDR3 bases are TGCGCCAGCAGCCAACAGGGAAACACCATATATTTT.

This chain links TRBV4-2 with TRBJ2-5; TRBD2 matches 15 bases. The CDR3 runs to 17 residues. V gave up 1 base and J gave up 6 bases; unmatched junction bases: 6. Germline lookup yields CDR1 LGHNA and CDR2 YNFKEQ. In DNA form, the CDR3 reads TGTGCCAGCAGCCAAGGGACTAGCGGGGGGGCGAAGCAGACCCAGTACTTC. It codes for CASSQGTSGGAKQTQYF.